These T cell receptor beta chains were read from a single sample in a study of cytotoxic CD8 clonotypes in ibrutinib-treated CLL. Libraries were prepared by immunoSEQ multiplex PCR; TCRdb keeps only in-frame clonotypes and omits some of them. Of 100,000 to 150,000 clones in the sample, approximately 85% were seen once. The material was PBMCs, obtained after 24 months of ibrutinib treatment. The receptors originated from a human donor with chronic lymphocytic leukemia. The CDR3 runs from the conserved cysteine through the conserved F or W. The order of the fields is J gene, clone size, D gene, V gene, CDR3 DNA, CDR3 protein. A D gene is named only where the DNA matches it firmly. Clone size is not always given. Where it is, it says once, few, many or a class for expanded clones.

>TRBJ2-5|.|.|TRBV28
TGTGCCAGCAGTTTCGGCCAAGACGAGGGAGAGACCCAGTACTTC
CASSFGQDEGETQYF
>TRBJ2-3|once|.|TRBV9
TGTGCCAGCAGCGTAGAGACAGATACGCAGTATTTT
CASSVETDTQYF
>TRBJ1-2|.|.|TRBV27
TGTGCCAGCAGTTCACCCGGGACATCCCGTGGGGGCTACACCTTC
CASSSPGTSRGGYTF
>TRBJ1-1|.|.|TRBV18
TGTGCCAGCTCATCGACCTCGGATGACAGGCCGAACACTGAAGCTTTCTTT
CASSSTSDDRPNTEAFF
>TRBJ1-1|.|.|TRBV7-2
TGTGCCAGCAGCTTAATGGTCGGTGAAGCTTTCTTT
CASSLMVGEAFF
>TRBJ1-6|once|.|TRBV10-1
TGCGCCAGCAGTGAGCCCAGGAATAATTCACCCCTCCACTTT
CASSEPRNNSPLHF
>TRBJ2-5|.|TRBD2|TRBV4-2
TGTGCCAGCAGCAAGGGACTAGCGGGGGGGGTTAGACAAGAGACCCAGTACTTC
CASSKGLAGGVRQETQYF
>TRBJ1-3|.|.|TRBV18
TGTGCCAGCTCACCAAATTGGGGCAGGACCTCTGGAAACACCATATATTTT
CASSPNWGRTSGNTIYF
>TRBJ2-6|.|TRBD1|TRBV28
TGTGCCAGCAGTCCTCTGGGACAGGGGGCGCAGGGGGCCAACGTCCTGACTTTC
CASSPLGQGAQGANVLTF
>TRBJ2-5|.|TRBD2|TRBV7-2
TGTGCCAGCAGCTTAGGCGCGGGAGAAGAGACCCAGTACTTC
CASSLGAGEETQYF
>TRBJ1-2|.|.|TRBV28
TGTGCCAGCATAGAGCCAGGGAGAACTAACTATGGCTACACCTTC
CASIEPGRTNYGYTF
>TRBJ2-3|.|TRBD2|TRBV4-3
TGCGCCAGCAGCCAAGATCTGGAGTGGGAGGGCCGGGGTACAGATACGCAGTATTTT
CASSQDLEWEGRGTDTQYF
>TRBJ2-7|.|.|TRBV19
TGTGCCAGTAGTCCGTCTATATACAGCTACGAGCAGTACTTC
CASSPSIYSYEQYF
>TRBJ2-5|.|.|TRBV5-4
TGTGCCAGCAGCTCTGGAAACGGGGCAGGGGAGTACCAAGAGACCCAGTACTTC
CASSSGNGAGEYQETQYF
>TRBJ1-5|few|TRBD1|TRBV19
TGTGCCAGTAGTAAACGGGACAGGGGGGCGGCGCAGCCCCAGCATTTT
CASSKRDRGAAQPQHF
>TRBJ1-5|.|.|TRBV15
TGTGCCACCAGCAGAGTGAGAACAGGATATCAGCCCCAGCATTTT
CATSRVRTGYQPQHF
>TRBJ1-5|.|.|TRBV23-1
TGCGCCAGCAGTCAATCGTGGGGGTTTAGCAATCAGCCCCAGCATTTT
CASSQSWGFSNQPQHF
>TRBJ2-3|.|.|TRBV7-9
TGTGCCAGCAGCTTATCGGACCTAGATACGCAGTATTTT
CASSLSDLDTQYF
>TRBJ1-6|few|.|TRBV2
TGTGCCAGCAGTAGCGAAACCCTTAATTCACCCCTCCACTTT
CASSSETLNSPLHF
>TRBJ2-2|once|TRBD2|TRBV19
TGTGCCAGTAAAGGACTAGCGGACACCGGGGAGCTGTTTTTT
CASKGLADTGELFF
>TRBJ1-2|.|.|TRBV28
TGTGCCAGCAGTTTTGACAACAACGGGGGCTACACCTTC
CASSFDNNGGYTF
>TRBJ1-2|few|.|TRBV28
TGTGCCAGCAGTCCACCTGACAGGATAGCTAACTATGGCTACACCTTC
CASSPPDRIANYGYTF
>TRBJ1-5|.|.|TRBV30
TGTGCCTGGAGTGTACGGGGAGGCTTCCAGCCCCAGCATTTT
CAWSVRGGFQPQHF
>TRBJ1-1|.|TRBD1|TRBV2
TGTGCCAGCCGAAGTCAGGGGGTCGGGAACACTGAAGCTTTCTTT
CASRSQGVGNTEAFF
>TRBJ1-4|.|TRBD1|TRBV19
TGTGCCAGTGCCCCGGGGGACAGGGCGGCAACTAATGAAAAACTGTTTTTT
CASAPGDRAATNEKLFF
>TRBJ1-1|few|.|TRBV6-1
TGTGCCAGCCGCATTAACACTGAAGCTTTCTTT
CASRINTEAFF
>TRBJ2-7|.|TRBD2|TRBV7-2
TGTGCCAGCAGCCGACGTGGGGGGAGGGAGACCCACGAGCAGTACTTC
CASSRRGGRETHEQYF
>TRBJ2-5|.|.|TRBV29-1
TGCAGCGTTGGTCGTTTTGCACAGCGAGGTATAGCTCCTCAAGAGACCCAGTACTTC
CSVGRFAQRGIAPQETQYF
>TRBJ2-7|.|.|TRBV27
TGTGCCAGCAGCCCGAGCGGCAGGGCTTCCTACGAGCAGTACTTC
CASSPSGRASYEQYF
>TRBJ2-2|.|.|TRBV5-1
TGCGCCAGCAGCTTGGATAGTATGGGGGCCGGGGAGCTGTTTTTT
CASSLDSMGAGELFF
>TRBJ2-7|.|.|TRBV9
TGTGCCAGCAGCGCAGGGGTCGAGCAGTACTTC
CASSAGVEQYF
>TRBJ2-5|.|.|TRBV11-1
TGTGCCAGCAGCTCCCACTCTCAAGAGACCCAGTACTTC
CASSSHSQETQYF
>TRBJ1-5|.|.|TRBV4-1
TGCGCCAGCAGCACGCGAGTAGGTAATCAGCCCCAGCATTTT
CASSTRVGNQPQHF